This TCR beta chain derives from a study of identical twins. General study points: Without tracking the same donors, conclusions rested on cross-sectional statistical analysis.

TCRdb re-called the 5' RACE reads through MiXCR, storing one row per CDR3 protein. The sample includes hundreds of thousands of distinct CDR3 sequences, over 20% of them seen just once. This clonotype was recorded at least ten times. Its matching antigen is unknown. This CDR3 comprises 12 residues. Germline CDR1 is DFQATT and CDR2 is SNEGSKA (reference sequence). V was shortened by 6 bases and J by 3 bases, with 12 bases between the two germline ends. The same data also contributed to another study, on T cells expressing NK-cell markers. From that paper: Unclear, still, was the HCMV specificity of the expanded NKG2C+ T cell clones.

J is TRBJ2-7 and V is TRBV20-1; no definite D call. The TCR originated in a woman aged 18-29 years in good health. The sample comprised PBMCs. CDR3 DNA sequence: TGCAGTGCCGGACGGACCCTCTACGAGCAGTACTTC. This translates into CSAGRTLYEQYF.